The TCR beta chain described here comes from a study of T cell changes during pregnancy in multiple sclerosis. Profiling relied on immunoSEQ multiplex PCR, and the TCRdb table lists in-frame clones only, not all of them. The table has 65,000 to 85,000 clones, 94% seen once. J lost 3 bases, V lost 2 bases, and 5 bases had no gene match. Germline CDR1 and CDR2: SGHTA and FQGNSA. The CDR3 contains 15 residues. The V call is TRBV7-2, the J call TRBJ2-7, with 9 bases fitting TRBD2. The TCR sequence derives from a female donor in good health, enrolled as a control in a pregnancy study. The specimen comprised peripheral blood, sampled in the second trimester of pregnancy. CDR3 protein: CASSLMLAGNYEQYF. Here the CDR3 DNA reads TGTGCCAGCAGCTTAATGCTAGCGGGGAACTACGAGCAGTACTTC.